This T cell receptor (beta chain) was documented in a study of blood T cell repertoires in COVID-19. Study summary: Acute-phase and convalescent COVID-19 samples originated in the United States, Italy and Spain. Sample material is recorded as cDNA or gDNA derived from T cells, B-cell-depleted T cells, or PBMCs.

Clones were sequenced by immunoSEQ multiplex PCR, and TCRdb holds only the in-frame ones, with some missing. The sample records about 150,000 clones, 88% being singletons. The specimen was peripheral blood. This receptor was taken from a human donor with COVID-19, enrolled during active disease. The donor label of this sample is uncertain.

The chain's CDR3 is CASSRDRGGEKLFF. The DNA of the CDR3 is TGTGCCAGCAGCAGGGACAGGGGAGGAGAAAAACTGTTTTTT. The chain joins TRBV11-2 to TRBJ1-4; 10 bases agree with TRBD1. Germline V gives CDR1 SGHAT, CDR2 FQNNGV. The CDR3 has 14 residues. The V and J ends lost 5 bases and 8 bases, in that order; junction bases with no gene match: 5.